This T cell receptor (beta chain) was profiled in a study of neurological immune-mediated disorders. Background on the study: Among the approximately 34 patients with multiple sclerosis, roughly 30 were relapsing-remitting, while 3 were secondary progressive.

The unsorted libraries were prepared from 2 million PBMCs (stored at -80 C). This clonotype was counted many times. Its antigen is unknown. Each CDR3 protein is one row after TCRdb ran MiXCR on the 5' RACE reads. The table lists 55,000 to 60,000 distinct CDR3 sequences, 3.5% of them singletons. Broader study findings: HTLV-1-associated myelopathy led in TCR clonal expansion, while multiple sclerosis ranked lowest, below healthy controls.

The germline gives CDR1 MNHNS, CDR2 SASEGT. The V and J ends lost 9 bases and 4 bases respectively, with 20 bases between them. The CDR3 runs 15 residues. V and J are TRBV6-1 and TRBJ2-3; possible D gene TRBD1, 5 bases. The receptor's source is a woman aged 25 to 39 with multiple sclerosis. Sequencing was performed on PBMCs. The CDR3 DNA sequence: TGTGCCAGAAAGTCCGGTACGCAGGGCCCAGATACGCAGTATTTT. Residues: CARKSGTQGPDTQYF.